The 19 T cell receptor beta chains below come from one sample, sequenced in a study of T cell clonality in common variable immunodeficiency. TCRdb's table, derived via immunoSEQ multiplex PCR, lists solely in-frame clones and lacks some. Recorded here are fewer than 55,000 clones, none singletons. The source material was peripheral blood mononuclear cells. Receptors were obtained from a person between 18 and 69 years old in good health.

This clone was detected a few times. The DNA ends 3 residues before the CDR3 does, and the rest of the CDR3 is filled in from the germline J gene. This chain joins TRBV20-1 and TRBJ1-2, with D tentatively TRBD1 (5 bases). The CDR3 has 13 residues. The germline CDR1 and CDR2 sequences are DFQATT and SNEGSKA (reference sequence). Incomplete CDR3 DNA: TGCAGTGCCGCGATCACAGGACAAGAGACC. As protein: CSAAITGQET. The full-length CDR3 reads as CSAAITGQETYTF.

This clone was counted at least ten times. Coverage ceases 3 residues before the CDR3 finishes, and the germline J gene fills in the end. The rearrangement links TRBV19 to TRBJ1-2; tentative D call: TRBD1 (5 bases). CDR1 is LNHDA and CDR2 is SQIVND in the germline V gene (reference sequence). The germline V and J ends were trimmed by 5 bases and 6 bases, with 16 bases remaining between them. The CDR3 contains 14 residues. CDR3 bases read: TGTGCCAGTAGTGAGTTTGGGCAGGGCGATGGC. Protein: CASSEFGQGDG. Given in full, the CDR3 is CASSEFGQGDGYTF.

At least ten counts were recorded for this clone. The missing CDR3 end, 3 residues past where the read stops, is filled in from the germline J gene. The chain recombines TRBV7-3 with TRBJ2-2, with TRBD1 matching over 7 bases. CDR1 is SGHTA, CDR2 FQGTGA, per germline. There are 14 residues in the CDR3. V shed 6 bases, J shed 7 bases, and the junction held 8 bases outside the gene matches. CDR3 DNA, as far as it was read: TGTGCCAGCAGGAATGGACAGGAGGTCGGGGAG. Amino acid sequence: CASRNGQEVGE. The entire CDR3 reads CASRNGQEVGELFF.

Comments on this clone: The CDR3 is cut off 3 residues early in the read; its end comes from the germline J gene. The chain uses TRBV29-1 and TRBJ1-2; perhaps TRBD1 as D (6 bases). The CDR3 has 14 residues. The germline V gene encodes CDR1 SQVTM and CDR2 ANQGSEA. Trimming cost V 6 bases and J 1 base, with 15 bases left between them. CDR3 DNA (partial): TGCAGCGTGCGACACAGGGAGAGTAACTATGGC. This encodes CSVRHRESNYG. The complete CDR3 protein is CSVRHRESNYGYTF.

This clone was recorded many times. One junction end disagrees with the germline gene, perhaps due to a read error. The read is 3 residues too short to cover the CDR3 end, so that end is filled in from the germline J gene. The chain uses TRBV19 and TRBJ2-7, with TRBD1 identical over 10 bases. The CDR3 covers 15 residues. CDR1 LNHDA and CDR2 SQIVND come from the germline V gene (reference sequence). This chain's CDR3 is CASSLETGGPYEQYF. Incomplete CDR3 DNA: TGTGCCAGTAGTCTAGAGACAGGGGGCCCCTACGAG.

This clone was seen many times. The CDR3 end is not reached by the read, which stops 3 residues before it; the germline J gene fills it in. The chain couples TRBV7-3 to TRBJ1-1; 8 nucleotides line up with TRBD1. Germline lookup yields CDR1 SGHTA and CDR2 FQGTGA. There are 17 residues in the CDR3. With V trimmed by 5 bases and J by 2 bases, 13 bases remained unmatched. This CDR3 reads CASSLQGVTLGNTEAFF. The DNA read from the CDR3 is TGTGCCAGCAGCCTACAGGGGGTGACTCTGGGTAACACTGAA.

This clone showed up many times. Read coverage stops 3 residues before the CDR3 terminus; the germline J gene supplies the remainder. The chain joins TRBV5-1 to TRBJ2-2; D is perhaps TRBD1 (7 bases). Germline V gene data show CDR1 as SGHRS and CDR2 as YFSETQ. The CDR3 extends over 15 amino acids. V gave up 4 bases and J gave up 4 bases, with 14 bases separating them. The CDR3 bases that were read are TGCGCCAGCAGCGCGGGACAGCAACCCACCGGGGAG. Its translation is CASSAGQQPTGE. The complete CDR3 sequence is CASSAGQQPTGELFF.

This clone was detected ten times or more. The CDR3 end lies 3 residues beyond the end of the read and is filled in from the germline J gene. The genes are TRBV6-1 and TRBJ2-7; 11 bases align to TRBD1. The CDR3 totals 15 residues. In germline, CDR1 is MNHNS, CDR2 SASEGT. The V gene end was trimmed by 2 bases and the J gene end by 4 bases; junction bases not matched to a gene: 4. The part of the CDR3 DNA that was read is TGTGCCAGCAGTGAATGGACAGGGGGCAGGTACGAG. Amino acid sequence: CASSEWTGGRYE. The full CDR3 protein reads CASSEWTGGRYEQYF.

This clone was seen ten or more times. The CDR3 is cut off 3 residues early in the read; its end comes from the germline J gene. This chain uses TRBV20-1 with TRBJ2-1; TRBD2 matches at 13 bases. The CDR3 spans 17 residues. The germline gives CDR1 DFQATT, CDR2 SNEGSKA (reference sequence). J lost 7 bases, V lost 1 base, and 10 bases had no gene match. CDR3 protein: CSARGQTSGRRGNEQFF. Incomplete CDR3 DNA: TGCAGTGCTAGAGGCCAGACTAGCGGGAGGCGGGGGAATGAG.

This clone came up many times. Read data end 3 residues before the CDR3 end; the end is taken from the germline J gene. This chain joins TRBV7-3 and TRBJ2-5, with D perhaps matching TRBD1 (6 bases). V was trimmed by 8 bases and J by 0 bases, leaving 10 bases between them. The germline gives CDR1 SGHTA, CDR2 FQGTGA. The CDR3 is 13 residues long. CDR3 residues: CASGRDNQETQYF. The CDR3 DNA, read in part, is TGTGCCAGCGGTAGGGACAACCAAGAGACC. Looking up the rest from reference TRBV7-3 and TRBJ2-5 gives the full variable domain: GAGVSQTPSNKVTEKGKYVELRCDPISGHTALYWYRQSLGQGPEFLIYFQGTGAADDSGLPNDRFFAVRPEGSVSTLKIQRTERGDSAVYLCASGRDNQETQYFGPGTRLLVL.

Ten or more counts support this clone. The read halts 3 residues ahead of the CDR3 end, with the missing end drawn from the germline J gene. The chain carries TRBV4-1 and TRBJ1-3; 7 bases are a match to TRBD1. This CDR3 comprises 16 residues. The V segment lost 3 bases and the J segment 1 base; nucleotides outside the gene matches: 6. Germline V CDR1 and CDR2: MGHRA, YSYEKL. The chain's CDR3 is CASSHSPGQSGNTIYF. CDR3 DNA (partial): TGCGCCAGCAGCCACTCCCCGGGACAGTCTGGAAACACC.

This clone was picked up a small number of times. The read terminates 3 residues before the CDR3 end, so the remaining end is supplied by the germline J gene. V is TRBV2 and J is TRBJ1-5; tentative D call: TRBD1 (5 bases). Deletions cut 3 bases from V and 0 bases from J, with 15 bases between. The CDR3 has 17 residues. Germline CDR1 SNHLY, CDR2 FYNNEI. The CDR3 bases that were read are TGTGCCAGCAGTGAGCAGGGCCAACCATATAGCAATCAGCCC. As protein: CASSEQGQPYSNQP. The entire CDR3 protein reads CASSEQGQPYSNQPQHF.

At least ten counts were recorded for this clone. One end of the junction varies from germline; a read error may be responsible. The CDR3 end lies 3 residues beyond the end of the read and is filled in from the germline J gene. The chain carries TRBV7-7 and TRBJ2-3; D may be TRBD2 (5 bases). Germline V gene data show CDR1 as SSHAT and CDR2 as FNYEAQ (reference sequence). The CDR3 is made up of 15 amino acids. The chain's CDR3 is CASSLGGQSTDTQYF. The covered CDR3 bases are TGTGCTAGCAGCTTGGGCGGGCAGAGCACAGATACG.

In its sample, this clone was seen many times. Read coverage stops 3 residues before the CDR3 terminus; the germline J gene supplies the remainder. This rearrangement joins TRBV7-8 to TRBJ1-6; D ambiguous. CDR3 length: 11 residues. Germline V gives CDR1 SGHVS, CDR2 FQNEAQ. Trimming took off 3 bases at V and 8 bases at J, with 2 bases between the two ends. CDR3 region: CASSFDSPLHF. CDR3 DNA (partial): TGTGCCAGCAGCTTCGATTCACCC.

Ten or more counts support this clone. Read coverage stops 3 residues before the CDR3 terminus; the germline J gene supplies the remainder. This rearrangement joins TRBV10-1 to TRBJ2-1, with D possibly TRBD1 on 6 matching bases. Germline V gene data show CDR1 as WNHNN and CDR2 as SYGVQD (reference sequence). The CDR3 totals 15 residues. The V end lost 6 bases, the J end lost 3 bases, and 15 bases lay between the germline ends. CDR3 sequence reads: CASRTRDTYYNEQFF. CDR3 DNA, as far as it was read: TGCGCCAGCAGGACCCGGGACACTTACTACAATGAG.

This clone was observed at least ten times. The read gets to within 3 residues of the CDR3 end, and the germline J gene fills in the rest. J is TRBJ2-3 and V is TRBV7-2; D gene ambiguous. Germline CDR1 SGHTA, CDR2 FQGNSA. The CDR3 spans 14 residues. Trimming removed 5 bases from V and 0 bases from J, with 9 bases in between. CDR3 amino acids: CASSPITSTDTQYF. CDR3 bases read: TGTGCCAGCAGCCCTATAACTAGCACAGATACG.

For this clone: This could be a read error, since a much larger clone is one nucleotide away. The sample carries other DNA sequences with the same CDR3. The CDR3 is CASSRGSQEKLFF. The sequenced part of the CDR3 DNA is TGTGCCAGCAGCCGGGGGAGCCAGGAAAAA. The V gene is TRBV7-2, the J gene TRBJ1-4, with D perhaps TRBD1 (5 bases). The read ends 3 residues before the CDR3 terminus; that terminus is restored from the germline J gene. Trimming stripped 5 bases from V and 8 bases from J, with 12 bases between. Germline values: CDR1 SGHTA, CDR2 FQGNSA. The CDR3 has 13 residues.

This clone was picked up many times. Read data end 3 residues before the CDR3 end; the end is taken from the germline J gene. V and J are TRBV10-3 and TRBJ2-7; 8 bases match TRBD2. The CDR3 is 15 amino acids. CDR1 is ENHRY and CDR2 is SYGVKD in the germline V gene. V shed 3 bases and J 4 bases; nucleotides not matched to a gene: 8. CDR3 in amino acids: CAISDPPGGQYEQYF. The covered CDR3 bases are TGTGCCATCAGTGATCCCCCGGGGGGGCAGTACGAG.

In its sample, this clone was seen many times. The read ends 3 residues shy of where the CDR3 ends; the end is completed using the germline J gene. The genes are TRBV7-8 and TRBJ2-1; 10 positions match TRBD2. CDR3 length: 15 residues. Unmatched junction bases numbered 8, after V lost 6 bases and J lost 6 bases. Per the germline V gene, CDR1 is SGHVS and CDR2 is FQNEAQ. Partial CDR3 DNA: TGTGCCAGCAGTGCAGCGGGAGGGCCGCCCAATGAG. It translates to CASSAAGGPPNE. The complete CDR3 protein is CASSAAGGPPNEQFF.